The 5 T cell receptor beta chains below were found in one sample sequenced in a study of cytomegalovirus exposure and HLA in healthy donors. The study ran its PCR with 60 Vbeta and 13 Jbeta primers. The protocol was immunoSEQ multiplex PCR, while the TCRdb copy is restricted to in-frame clones and leaves out a portion. Of about 140,000 clones in the sample, roughly 76% were seen once. Sequencing was performed on PBMCs. These receptor sequences come from a woman aged 25-40 years in good health and CMV-seronegative.

With regard to this clone: The junction differs from germline at one of its ends, possibly a read error. This chain joins TRBV10-3 and TRBJ2-7; 9 bases agree with TRBD1. There are 16 residues in the CDR3. Per the germline V gene, CDR1 is ENHRY and CDR2 is SYGVKD. The CDR3 bases are TGTGCCATCAGGACGAGGGGGGAGACAGGGGGATACGAGCAGTGCTTC. It codes for CAIRTRGETGGYEQCF.

The rearrangement joins TRBV30 to TRBJ2-5; 10 bases map to TRBD2. V shed 2 bases and J 3 bases; nucleotides not matched to a gene: 6. In germline, CDR1 is GTSNPN, CDR2 SVGIG (reference sequence). The CDR3 has 15 amino acids. The CDR3: CAWSTLAGDKETQYF. Here the CDR3 DNA reads TGTGCCTGGAGTACCCTAGCGGGGGACAAAGAGACCCAGTACTTC.

This clone was counted between two and nine times. The chain joins TRBV7-3 to TRBJ2-3; D might be TRBD1 (5 bases). Germline-derived CDR1 and CDR2 are SGHTA and FQGTGA. The V and J ends lost 2 bases and 1 base respectively, with 10 bases between them. The CDR3 runs to 15 residues. As DNA, the CDR3 is TGTGCCAGCAGCTTATTTGGGGCCCGCACAGATACGCAGTATTTT. Protein: CASSLFGARTDTQYF.

The CDR3 region is CASSVGAPAGGQGTQYF. The CDR3 bases are TGTGCCAGCAGCGTAGGTGCCCCAGCGGGGGGGCAGGGGACCCAGTACTTC. This chain links TRBV9 with TRBJ2-5; TRBD2 matches at 10 bases. The CDR3 contains 17 residues. After removal of 0 bases from V and 7 bases from J, the junction contained 12 bases not matched to a gene. Germline CDR1 is SGDLS and CDR2 is YYNGEE.

The chain couples TRBV4-1 to TRBJ2-3, with 7 bases identical to TRBD1. The ends lost 2 bases at V and 3 bases at J; junction bases unmatched: 5. Looked up from germline, CDR1 is MGHRA and CDR2 is YSYEKL. The CDR3 totals 15 residues. In DNA, the CDR3 is TGCGCCAGCAGCCAACCGGGACAGAGAACAGATACGCAGTATTTT. This gives the protein CASSQPGQRTDTQYF.